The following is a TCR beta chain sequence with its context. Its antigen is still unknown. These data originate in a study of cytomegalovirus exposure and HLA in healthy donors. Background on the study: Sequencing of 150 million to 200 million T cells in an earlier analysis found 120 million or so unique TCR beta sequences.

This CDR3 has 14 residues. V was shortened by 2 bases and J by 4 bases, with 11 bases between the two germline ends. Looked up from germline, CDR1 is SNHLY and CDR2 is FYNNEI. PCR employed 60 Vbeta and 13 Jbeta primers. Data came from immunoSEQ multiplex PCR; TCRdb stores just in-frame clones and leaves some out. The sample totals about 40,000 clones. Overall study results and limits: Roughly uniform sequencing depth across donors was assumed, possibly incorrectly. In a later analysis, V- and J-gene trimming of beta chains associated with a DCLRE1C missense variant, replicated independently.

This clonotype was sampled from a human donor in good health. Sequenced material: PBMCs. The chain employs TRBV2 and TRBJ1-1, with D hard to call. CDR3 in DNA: TGTGCCAGCAGTGAAAGGCGGCTCAGCACTGAAGCTTTCTTT. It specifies CASSERRLSTEAFF.